This TCR beta chain was obtained from a study of blood T cells in healthy people across ages. With a J-beta primer mix and a sample-barcoded 5' primer, a second PCR ran about 6 to 11 cycles. TCRdb used MiXCR to reprocess the 5' RACE reads, holding one entry per CDR3 protein. The sample records under 850,000 distinct CDR3 sequences, under 40% being singletons. The junction had 13 bases not matched to a gene; V was cut back by 4 bases and J by 7 bases. CDR1 and CDR2 from the germline V gene are KGHDR and SFDVKD. CDR3 length: 16 residues. The V gene is TRBV24-1, the J gene TRBJ2-7; 9 bases line up with TRBD2. The sequence came from a man younger than 35 in good health. Specimen: blood. The CDR3, as DNA: TGTGCCACCAGTGACCCGGGCGGAGCGGGGGGCAATGAGCAGTACTTC. Encoded protein: CATSDPGGAGGNEQYF.